The present TCR beta chain was sequenced within a study of prognosis after radiotherapy for stage I lung cancer (dated by TCRdb to about 2021). About the study as a whole: Approximately 20 stage I NSCLC patients were enrolled in Nanjing, China, between early 2018 and 2019. After SBRT, distant metastases developed in about 20% of the 19 patients at a median of around 7 months, while the remaining 15 patients had no significant progression. SBRT was not combined with any concurrent therapy in any patient. Newly diagnosed primary stage I lung tumors were present in about 15 patients, and oligometastatic NSCLC after surgical resection of the primary tumor was present in a handful of patients. The cohort comprised fewer than 15 men and a handful of women with a median age of approximately 70 years, ranging from about 53 to 90 years. All patients were considered medically inoperable, owing to comorbidities in approximately 12 and refusal of surgery in about seven. On tumor histology, fewer than 15 patients had adenocarcinoma and about seven had squamous cell carcinoma. The study took one blood sample before SBRT and one after SBRT from each of 19 patients and sequenced all 40 or so samples. SBRT was given in 3 to 5 fractions with a biologically effective dose of at least 100 Gy, using image-guided IMRT or VMAT. Peripheral blood TCR beta repertoires were profiled in stage I NSCLC patients before and after stereotactic body radiotherapy, and the repertoires were related to distant failure.

Two rounds of multiplex PCR on genomic DNA were used to amplify the TCR beta CDR3 region. The first PCR round used primers specific to each TRBV and TRBJ gene, with sequences filed in Chinese patent CN105087789A. The second PCR round used universal primers. The Roche High Pure PCR Template Preparation Kit was used to extract genomic DNA from the frozen PBMCs. Paired-end sequencing with 151 bp reads was performed on the libraries using an Illumina HiSeq 3000. Per the source publication's procedure: CutAdapt was used to discard raw reads that did not contain the multiplex PCR primer sequences. High-quality paired reads were merged into contigs with PEAR. MiXCR assigned TRB V, D and J gene segments to each contig by aligning to reference sequences. CDR3 sequences were clustered by base quality and sequence similarity to remove sequencing errors. Diversity was calculated as Shannon entropy divided by the natural log of the number of productive TCR sequences. One minus Shannon entropy divided by the natural log of the number of unique clonotypes was used as the definition of clonality. The Youden index of ROC curves was used to select progression-free survival cut-offs for repertoire metrics, and analyses were performed in R 3.5.3. Using fastp trimming at Q25 and MiXCR clonotype assembly, TCRdb reanalyzed the public sequencing data and kept in-frame beta chains. Rows with one shared CDR3 protein collapse into an entry with the most common genes and DNA. TCRdb's processing, not the authors' own work, is the source of the V and J calls. The sample contains 13,000 or so distinct CDR3 sequences, roughly 49% of them found a single time. The ten largest clones take up roughly 40% of the sample.

According to the germline V gene (reference sequence), CDR1 reads MNHEY and CDR2 reads SMNVEV. V ends up 4 bases short and J 4 bases short, with an unmatched junction base count of 10. The CDR3 sequence holds 16 residues, the cysteine and phenylalanine included. Of all the DNA, just the CDR3 is kept, 48 bases in frame from base 1. The paper's findings and limits, for the study overall: The study was limited by the small cohort and short follow-up, and independent validation of the study findings is required. None of the reported P values were adjusted for multiple comparisons. No determination of tumor specificity was made for expanded TCR clones. TRBV and TRBJ usage frequencies reportedly differed by metastasis status, in two V genes at baseline and in several V and two J genes after SBRT. A decrease in unique TCR clone counts was observed after SBRT (median approximately 10,000 before versus about 7,200 after; Wilcoxon paired P=0.011). Post-SBRT Shannon entropy and its change from baseline were lower in patients who developed distant metastases; baseline Shannon entropy was not associated with metastases.

All patients had node-negative disease on CT and PET/CT, and none had a history of other malignancies or had previously received chemotherapy or radiotherapy. At each of two time points, around 6.5 milliliters of peripheral venous blood were collected in EDTA tubes. Ficoll-Paque Plus density-gradient centrifugation was used to isolate PBMCs. Samples were stored at -80°C immediately after collection until analysis. This clonotype showed up many times. No antigen is known for it. No much larger clonotype is one base removed from it; base qualities were not supplied. The source is a donor aged 50 or older with non-small cell lung cancer. Specimen: PBMCs, collected before or after stereotactic body radiation therapy (not recorded which). Recombination connected TRBV27 to TRBJ2-3, with 8 middle bases fitting TRBD2. The CDR3 loop reads CASSSGLVPPSDTQYF. In nucleotides, the sequence is TGTGCCAGCAGTTCGGGACTAGTCCCCCCCTCAGATACGCAGTATTTT.